A selection of T cell receptor beta chains follows, all from one sample in a study of shared clonotypes between healthy human individuals. Sequencing was performed with immunoSEQ multiplex PCR; in TCRdb, only in-frame clones are kept and a portion is missing. This table has about 1.1 million clones, about 84% appearing once. Sequencing was done on a sample of memory CD4+ T cells from PBMCs. Every receptor here comes from a young man in good health. Some clones in this sample may be carry-over from other donors' samples. Each CDR3 is given with its conserved first and last residue. A D gene is named only where the DNA matches it firmly. A row's size may be missing; if present it is once, few, many or a size class.

>.|TRBV5-1|TRBD1|TRBJ2-7
CASSRDRANEQYF
TGCGCCAGCAGCCGGGACAGGGCAAACGAGCAGTACTTC
>once|TRBV7-6|.|TRBJ2-2
CASSLVAGATGELFF
TGTGCCAGCAGCTTAGTGGCAGGAGCCACCGGGGAGCTGTTTTTT
>.|TRBV7-3|.|TRBJ2-1
CASSSQTGTLQFF
TGTGCCAGCAGCTCACAAACCGGGACCCTGCAGTTCTTC
>.|TRBV10-3|.|TRBJ1-5
CAISEGRTSQPQHF
TGTGCCATCAGTGAGGGGCGGACCAGTCAACCCCAGCATTTT
>.|TRBV4-2|.|TRBJ2-1
CASSQDTSFNEQFF
TGTGCCAGCAGCCAAGATACTAGCTTCAATGAGCAGTTCTTC
>.|TRBV9|TRBD2|TRBJ2-1
CASSAPGLEVQEEQFF
TGTGCCAGCAGCGCCCCGGGACTAGAGGTACAAGAGGAGCAGTTCTTC
>.|TRBV5-1|.|TRBJ2-2
CASSTVTDTGELFF
TGCGCCAGCAGCACTGTGACAGACACCGGGGAGCTGTTTTTT
>once|TRBV6-6|TRBD1|TRBJ1-2
CASSTGQGAESYGYTF
TGTGCCAGCAGTACAGGACAGGGGGCCGAAAGCTATGGCTACACCTTC
>.|TRBV7-2|TRBD2|TRBJ2-2
CASSPTSGRASYGELFF
TGTGCCAGCAGCCCTACTAGCGGGAGGGCGAGTTACGGGGAGCTGTTTTTT
>.|TRBV5-1|.|TRBJ1-1
CASSFWGAGTEAFF
TGCGCCAGCAGCTTTTGGGGGGCGGGTACTGAAGCTTTCTTT
>few|TRBV18|TRBD2|TRBJ2-1
CASSPGLAGSYNEQFF
TGTGCCAGCTCACCCGGACTAGCGGGCTCCTACAATGAGCAGTTCTTC
>.|TRBV28|.|TRBJ1-1
CASSPGRGGNTEAFF
TGTGCCAGCTCCCCCGGCCGGGGGGGAAACACTGAAGCTTTCTTT
>few|TRBV30|.|TRBJ2-7
CAWGNVLRKREQYF
TGTGCCTGGGGAAATGTCTTGCGTAAAAGGGAGCAGTACTTC
>few|TRBV18|.|TRBJ2-6
CASSHGVPANVLTF
TGTGCCAGCTCACACGGAGTCCCGGCCAACGTCCTGACTTTC
>.|TRBV5-1|.|TRBJ2-2
CASSPPGAGELFF
TGCGCCAGCAGCCCCCCGGGGGCCGGGGAGCTGTTTTTT
>.|TRBV4-1|.|TRBJ2-5
CASSQDRPGLYQETQYF
TGCGCCAGCAGCCAAGATAGGCCGGGGCTATACCAAGAGACCCAGTACTTC
>few|TRBV30|.|TRBJ2-7
CAWSDGTTYEQYF
TGTGCCTGGAGTGACGGGACAACTTACGAGCAGTACTTC
>once|TRBV5-1|.|TRBJ1-4
CASSLVGGEKLFF
TGCGCCAGCAGCTTGGTCGGGGGTGAAAAACTGTTTTTT
>few|TRBV7-3|TRBD1|TRBJ2-7
CASSSRTGGEQYF
TGTGCCAGCAGCTCCCGGACAGGCGGGGAGCAGTACTTC
>few|TRBV30|.|TRBJ1-3
CAWSTNNRNTIYF
TGTGCCTGGAGTACGAACAATCGTAACACCATATATTTT
>.|TRBV5-1|.|TRBJ1-1
CASSPGAGSYTEAFF
TGCGCCAGCAGCCCGGGCGCAGGGAGCTACACTGAAGCTTTCTTT
>.|TRBV27|.|TRBJ1-5
CASSLSGRVGYSNQPQHF
TGTGCCAGCAGTTTATCGGGCAGGGTCGGTTATAGCAATCAGCCCCAGCATTTT
>.|TRBV15|.|TRBJ1-1
CASQGWEDTEAFF
TGTGCCAGCCAGGGTTGGGAGGACACTGAAGCTTTCTTT
>.|TRBV5-6|TRBD2|TRBJ2-7
CASGGLAGSYEQYF
TGTGCCAGCGGCGGACTAGCGGGCAGCTACGAGCAGTACTTC
>few|TRBV9|.|TRBJ2-1
CASSVGPTSPLGEQFF
TGTGCCAGCAGCGTAGGCCCCACTAGCCCTCTGGGGGAGCAGTTCTTC